This TCR beta chain was identified during a study of regulatory T cells in long-lasting Graves disease. This clonotype was seen many times. This CDR3 spans 18 amino acids. The V gene's germline CDR1 is MDHEN and CDR2 SYDVKM. V shed 5 bases, J shed 2 bases, and the junction held 11 bases outside the gene matches. TCR beta libraries were built with iRepertoire HTBI primers and Arm-PCR of CDR3 regions. TCRdb recomputed calls from the multiplex PCR reads with MiXCR, one row per CDR3 protein. The table shows 510,000 or so distinct CDR3 sequences, with about 12% occurring only once. Time point: newly diagnosed GD, antithyroid drugs for less than 3 months. PBMC-extracted RNA yielded the TCR library. These data also featured in a second study, about T cells in Graves' hyperthyroidism and ophthalmopathy.

The sample in question was peripheral blood mononuclear cells (PBMCs), obtained at new diagnosis, from a patient treated with antithyroid drugs. The chain links TRBV28 to TRBJ1-4; TRBD1 aligns across 10 bases. The receptor was isolated from a woman aged 25 to 45 with Graves disease. CDR3 region: CASSGSGTGAITNEKLFF. CDR3 DNA: TGTGCCAGCAGTGGATCCGGGACAGGGGCGATTACTAATGAAAAACTGTTTTTT. Full variable domain (remainder filled in from reference TRBV28 and TRBJ1-4): DVKVTQSSRYLVKRTGEKVFLECVQDMDHENMFWYRQDPGLGLRLIYFSYDVKMKEKGDIPEGYSVSREKKERFSLILESASTNQTSMYLCASSGSGTGAITNEKLFFGSGTQLSVL.